What follows are 27 T cell receptor beta chains derived from one specimen sequenced in a study of OX40 agonist ivuxolimab in advanced cancers. Here immunoSEQ multiplex PCR was the method, and the copy in TCRdb shows in-frame clones only, minus some. Altogether about 110,000 clones are present, roughly 87% being singletons, with the ten largest covering 0.27%. This specimen was CD4+ or CD8+ T cells sorted from blood, taken in a trial of the OX40 agonist ivuxolimab. All receptors derive from an adult with an advanced solid tumor such as melanoma, head and neck, liver or kidney cancer.

There are a few counts of this clone. For the CDR3, the DNA is TGTGCCAGCAGCGGCGGACGATGGGATGAAGCTTTCTTT. Translation gives CASSGGRWDEAFF. The gene calls are TRBV9 and TRBJ1-1; D unresolved. V lost 3 bases and J lost 7, with 13 bases in between. Germline CDR1 and CDR2: SGDLS and YYNGEE. This CDR3 is built from 13 residues.

The chain is built from TRBV27 and TRBJ1-1; D is perhaps TRBD1 (5 bases). This CDR3 contains 16 residues. V was trimmed by 0 bases and J by 6 bases, leaving 17 bases between them. The germline CDR1 and CDR2 sequences are MNHEY and SMNVEV (reference sequence). The CDR3 region has the DNA TGTGCCAGCAGTTTATCCCCCGGGGGTAGGTCTTCTGAAGCTTTCTTT. Protein product: CASSLSPGGRSSEAFF.

The CDR3 region is CASSPGQGITYEQYF. CDR3 bases: TGTGCCAGCTCACCGGGACAGGGGATTACCTACGAGCAGTACTTC. The chain has TRBV18 and TRBJ2-7; 10 nucleotides match TRBD1. This CDR3 comprises 15 residues. Germline loops: CDR1 KGHSH, CDR2 LQKENI. V shed 3 bases and J 2 bases; nucleotides not matched to a gene: 4. The full variable domain, rest sourced from reference TRBV18 and TRBJ2-7, is NAGVMQNPRHLVRRRGQEARLRCSPMKGHSHVYWYRQLPEEGLKFMVYLQKENIIDESGMPKERFSAEFPKEGPSILRIQQVVRGDSAAYFCASSPGQGITYEQYFGPGTRLTVT.

V usage is TRBV25-1 and J usage is TRBJ1-1; 9 positions agree with TRBD1. The germline gives CDR1 MGHDK, CDR2 SYGVNS. The CDR3 sequence is 18 residues long. V dropped 3 bases and J dropped 1; count of bases not matched to a gene: 12. The CDR3 sequence: CASSDSPGQGKRNTEAFF. The CDR3, as DNA: TGTGCCAGCAGTGACTCCCCGGGACAGGGTAAGAGGAACACTGAAGCTTTCTTT.

The V call is TRBV28, the J call TRBJ2-1; possibly TRBD2 for D (5 bases). Germline loops: CDR1 MDHEN, CDR2 SYDVKM. Deletions cut 3 bases from V and 4 bases from J, with 13 bases between. CDR3 size: 15 residues. The CDR3, as DNA: TGTGCCAGCAGTTTCACTAGTCCGCGGTACAATGAGCAGTTCTTC. Its translation is CASSFTSPRYNEQFF.

The sample holds a few counts of this clone. The chain uses TRBV19 and TRBJ1-5; no definite D call. CDR1 and CDR2 from the germline V gene are LNHDA and SQIVND (reference sequence). Trimming pared 9 bases from V and 3 bases from J, leaving 12 bases between. This CDR3 contains 13 residues. The CDR3 here is CASTGISNQPQHF. In nucleotides, the CDR3 is TGTGCCAGCACCGGGATCTCCAATCAGCCCCAGCATTTT.

V and J are TRBV27 and TRBJ1-6; D is ambiguous. This CDR3 has 14 amino acids. The germline V gene encodes CDR1 MNHEY and CDR2 SMNVEV (reference sequence). V gave up 3 bases and J gave up 10 bases, with 13 bases separating them. The CDR3 DNA sequence: TGTGCCAGCAGTTTGGAAGGGAGGGAATCACCCCTCCACTTT. Translating it yields CASSLEGRESPLHF.

The chain recombines TRBV14 with TRBJ2-2; TRBD2 agrees at 8 bases. The CDR3 has 14 amino acids. V was clipped by 7 bases and J by 4 bases; unmatched bases: 5. Germline V gene lookup returns CDR1 SGHDN and CDR2 FVKESK. CDR3 DNA: TGTGCCAGCACACGGGGGGGGTCCACCGGGGAGCTGTTTTTT. Amino acids: CASTRGGSTGELFF.

This sequence joins TRBV4-2 and TRBJ2-2, with TRBD1 matching 8 bases. CDR1 and CDR2 from the germline V gene are LGHNA and YNFKEQ. CDR3 length: 17 amino acids. The V and J ends lost 4 bases and 6 bases, in that order; junction bases with no gene match: 13. The CDR3 coding sequence is TGTGCCAGCAGCCCACCTCTTCAGACAGGGGACTCCGGGGAGCTGTTTTTT. Protein sequence: CASSPPLQTGDSGELFF.

The J gene is TRBJ2-1, the V gene TRBV9; 10 bases map to TRBD2. This CDR3 spans 16 amino acids. The V and J ends lost 0 bases and 7 bases, in that order; junction bases with no gene match: 7. The germline CDR1 and CDR2 sequences are SGDLS and YYNGEE. The CDR3 spells CASSVGPSGRVNEQFF. For the CDR3, the DNA is TGTGCCAGCAGCGTAGGTCCTAGCGGGAGAGTTAATGAGCAGTTCTTC.

The chain joins TRBV5-6 to TRBJ2-1; 13 bases are a match to TRBD2. The CDR3 runs 19 residues. Germline V lookup: CDR1 SGHDT, CDR2 YYEEEE. The V gene end was trimmed by 4 bases and the J gene end by 0 bases; junction bases not matched to a gene: 10. DNA of the CDR3: TGTGCCAGCAGCGTCCGACTAGCGGGGGGCCGAAGCTCCTACAATGAGCAGTTCTTC. Amino acid sequence: CASSVRLAGGRSSYNEQFF.

The J gene is TRBJ2-6, the V gene TRBV5-1; 8 bases are a match to TRBD1. The CDR3 has 18 residues. The V and J ends lost 7 bases and 0 bases, in that order; junction bases with no gene match: 12. Germline V gene lookup returns CDR1 SGHRS and CDR2 YFSETQ. Here the CDR3 reads CASRHTTGVSSGANVLTF. The CDR3 DNA reads TGCGCCAGCCGACATACGACAGGGGTGAGCTCTGGGGCCAACGTCCTGACTTTC.

The chain joins TRBV7-3 to TRBJ2-1; D may correspond to TRBD1 or TRBD2 (5 bases each). This CDR3 has 16 residues. Trimming took 4 bases from V and 0 from J, leaving 13 bases between them. Germline CDR1 SGHTA, CDR2 FQGTGA. The CDR3 DNA sequence: TGTGCCAGCAGCTCCGAGGGGTCAAGCTCCTACAATGAGCAGTTCTTC. Translating gives CASSSEGSSSYNEQFF.

The gene calls are TRBV11-3 and TRBJ2-3, with no clear D. Germline values: CDR1 SGHNT, CDR2 YENEEA. V was trimmed by 0 bases and J by 1 base, leaving 5 bases between them. The CDR3 is 14 amino acids. The CDR3: CASSLEAGTDTQYF. The DNA of the CDR3 is TGTGCCAGCAGCTTAGAAGCAGGCACAGATACGCAGTATTTT. The whole variable domain, filled in from reference TRBV11-3 and TRBJ2-3, reads EAGVVQSPRYKIIEKKQPVAFWCNPISGHNTLYWYLQNLGQGPELLIRYENEEAVDDSQLPKDRFSAERLKGVDSTLKIQPAELGDSAVYLCASSLEAGTDTQYFGPGTRLTVL.

The genes are TRBV7-9 and TRBJ1-5, with 9 bases matching TRBD1. Germline assignment: CDR1 SEHNR and CDR2 FQNEAQ (reference sequence). The V segment lost 5 bases and the J segment 7 bases; nucleotides outside the gene matches: 9. CDR3 length: 15 residues. CDR3 in DNA: TGTGCCAGCAGCCAAGGGACAGGGTGGGACCAGCCCCAGCATTTT. This codes for CASSQGTGWDQPQHF.

This sequence joins TRBV7-2 and TRBJ2-7; D is ambiguous. Trimming removed 3 bases from V and 7 bases from J, with 13 bases in between. The CDR3 is 13 residues long. Germline V lookup: CDR1 SGHTA, CDR2 FQGNSA. CDR3 residues: CASSLAVVGEQYF. CDR3 in DNA: TGTGCCAGCAGCTTGGCCGTCGTGGGGGAGCAGTACTTC.

This chain links TRBV19 with TRBJ1-1, with TRBD1 matching 7 bases. The germline V gene has CDR1 LNHDA and CDR2 SQIVND (reference sequence). The length of the CDR3 is 14 residues. The J segment lost 1 base and the V segment lost 10 bases, leaving 9 bases of the junction unmatched. CDR3 sequence (DNA): TGTGCCACCTTAGCGGGACAGTCGAACACTGAAGCTTTCTTT. Protein: CATLAGQSNTEAFF.

This chain connects TRBV6-6 to TRBJ2-7; 9 bases agree with TRBD1. V shed 11 bases, J shed 5 bases, and the junction held 7 bases outside the gene matches. The CDR3 totals 12 residues. Germline-derived CDR1 and CDR2 are MNHNY and SVGAGI (reference sequence). DNA for the CDR3: TGTGCCGCCCGGGACAGGGATCACGAGCAGTACTTC. Its translation: CAARDRDHEQYF.

J is TRBJ1-6 and V is TRBV18, with D unclear. V was clipped by 2 bases and J by 9 bases, with 14 bases between them. Germline V gene data show CDR1 as KGHSH and CDR2 as LQKENI. This CDR3 has 15 amino acids. CDR3 coding DNA: TGTGCCAGCTCACCATCCGGACTTGAGGGTTCACCCCTCCACTTT. Residues: CASSPSGLEGSPLHF.

The chain links TRBV6-1 to TRBJ1-3, with D tentatively TRBD1 (5 bases). The CDR3 sequence is 14 residues long. Between the trimmed V and J ends, which lost 2 bases and 10 bases, there was a span of 15 bases. The germline CDR1 and CDR2 sequences are MNHNS and SASEGT. The CDR3: CASSETGLRATIYF. CDR3 coding DNA: TGTGCCAGCAGTGAAACAGGCCTTCGTGCGACCATATATTTT.

The chain carries TRBV6-1 and TRBJ2-3, with TRBD2 as a possible D gene (6 bases). The length of the CDR3 is 17 residues. Germline V gives CDR1 MNHNS, CDR2 SASEGT. Between the trimmed V and J ends, which lost 1 base and 5 bases, there was a span of 19 bases. The CDR3 loop is CASSEGWDGGTRDTQYF. Written as DNA, the CDR3 is TGTGCCAGCAGTGAAGGGTGGGACGGAGGGACCAGAGATACGCAGTATTTT.

This CDR3 is CASSPDNSGNTIYF. The CDR3 nucleotides are TGTGCCAGCAGCCCCGACAACTCTGGAAACACCATATATTTT. The chain combines TRBV7-2 with TRBJ1-3; D not resolved. The CDR3 spans 14 residues. Germline V gene data show CDR1 as SGHTA and CDR2 as FQGNSA. V lost 5 bases and J 0 bases, leaving 8 bases between the germline ends.

This clone has just one count. The chain carries TRBV27 and TRBJ2-1, with TRBD2 matching 13 bases. Unmatched junction bases numbered 13, after V lost 5 bases and J lost 6 bases. Germline values: CDR1 MNHEY, CDR2 SMNVEV (reference sequence). The CDR3 contains 18 residues. The chain's CDR3 is CASSAVTSGRTVGNEQFF. In nucleotides, the CDR3 is TGTGCCAGCAGTGCTGTGACTAGCGGGAGGACGGTGGGCAATGAGCAGTTCTTC.

The CDR3, as DNA: TGTGCCAGCAGTCGCGGACAGTTGAACACTGAAGCTTTCTTT. This sequence encodes CASSRGQLNTEAFF. The chain is built from TRBV6-6 and TRBJ1-1; D is perhaps TRBD1 (6 bases). V was clipped by 5 bases and J by 0 bases, with 10 bases between them. Germline V gene data show CDR1 as MNHNY and CDR2 as SVGAGI (reference sequence). The CDR3 spans 14 residues.

The genes are TRBV5-1 and TRBJ2-3, with D perhaps matching TRBD1 (5 bases). The CDR3 runs to 14 residues. Trimming left V 2 bases short and J 0 bases short, with 7 bases between. Germline lookup yields CDR1 SGHRS and CDR2 YFSETQ. The CDR3 bases are TGCGCCAGCAGCTTCAGGGCTAGCACAGATACGCAGTATTTT. Translating gives CASSFRASTDTQYF.

This rearrangement joins TRBV7-8 to TRBJ2-1; 8 nucleotides line up with TRBD2. The length of the CDR3 is 19 residues. From germline, CDR1 is SGHVS and CDR2 FQNEAQ. J was trimmed by 6 bases and V by 9 bases; bases with no gene match: 25. CDR3 nucleotide sequence: TGTGCCAGTAAATCCCCCGGGACTAGAACCCTACGATCCGTCAATGAGCAGTTCTTC. Protein sequence: CASKSPGTRTLRSVNEQFF.

V gene TRBV6-1 combines with J gene TRBJ2-5; no definite D call. The length of the CDR3 is 12 residues. Germline V CDR1 and CDR2: MNHNS, SASEGT. V lost 5 bases and J lost 7, with 11 bases in between. The CDR3 sequence is CASSQGLGTQYF. The CDR3, as DNA: TGTGCCAGCAGTCAAGGCTTGGGGACCCAGTACTTC.